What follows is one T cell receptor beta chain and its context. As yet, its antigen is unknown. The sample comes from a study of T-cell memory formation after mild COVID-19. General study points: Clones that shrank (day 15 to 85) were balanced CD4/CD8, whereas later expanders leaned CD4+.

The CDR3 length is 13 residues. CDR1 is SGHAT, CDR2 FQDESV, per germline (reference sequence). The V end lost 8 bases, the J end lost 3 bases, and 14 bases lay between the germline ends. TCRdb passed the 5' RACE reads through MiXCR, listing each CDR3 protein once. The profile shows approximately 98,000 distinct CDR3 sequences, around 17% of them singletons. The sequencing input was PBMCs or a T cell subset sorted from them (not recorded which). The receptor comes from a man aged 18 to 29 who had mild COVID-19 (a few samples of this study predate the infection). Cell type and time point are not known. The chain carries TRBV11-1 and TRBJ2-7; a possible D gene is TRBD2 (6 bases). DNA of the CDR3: TGTGCCAGCGGATCCGGGACTTACTACGAGCAGTACGTC. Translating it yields CASGSGTYYEQYV.